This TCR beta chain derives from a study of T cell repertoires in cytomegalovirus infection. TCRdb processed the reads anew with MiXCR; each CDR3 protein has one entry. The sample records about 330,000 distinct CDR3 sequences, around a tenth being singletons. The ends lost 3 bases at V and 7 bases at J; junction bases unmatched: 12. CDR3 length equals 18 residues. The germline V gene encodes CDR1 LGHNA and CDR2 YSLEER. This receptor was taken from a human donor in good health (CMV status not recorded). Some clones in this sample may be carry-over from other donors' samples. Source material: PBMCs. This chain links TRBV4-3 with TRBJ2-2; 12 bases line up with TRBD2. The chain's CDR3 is CASSHLPLAGGSGGELFF. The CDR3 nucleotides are TGCGCCAGCAGCCACCTACCCCTAGCGGGAGGGTCTGGCGGGGAGCTGTTTTTT.